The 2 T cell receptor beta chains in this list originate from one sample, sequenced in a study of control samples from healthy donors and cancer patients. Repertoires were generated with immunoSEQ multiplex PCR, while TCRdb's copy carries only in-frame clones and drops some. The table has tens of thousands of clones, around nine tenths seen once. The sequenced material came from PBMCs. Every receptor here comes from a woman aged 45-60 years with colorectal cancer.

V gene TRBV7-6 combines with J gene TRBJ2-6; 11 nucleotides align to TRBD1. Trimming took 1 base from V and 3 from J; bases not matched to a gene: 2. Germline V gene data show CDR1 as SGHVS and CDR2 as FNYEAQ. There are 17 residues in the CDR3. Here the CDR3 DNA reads TGTGCCAGCAGCTTAGTAGGGACAGGGGGTGGGGCCAACGTCCTGACTTTC. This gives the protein CASSLVGTGGGANVLTF. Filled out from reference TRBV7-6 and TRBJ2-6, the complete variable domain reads GAGVSQSPRYKVTKRGQDVALRCDPISGHVSLYWYRQALGQGPEFLTYFNYEAQQDKSGLPNDRFSAERPEGSISTLTIQRTEQRDSAMYRCASSLVGTGGGANVLTFGAGSRLTVL.

CDR3 sequence (DNA): TGTGCCAGCAGCTCCCAGTCGTCCTACAATGAGCAGTTCTTC. Translated, it gives CASSSQSSYNEQFF. The genes are TRBV7-9 and TRBJ2-1; D unresolved. The CDR3 loop spans 14 amino acids. CDR1 is SEHNR, CDR2 FQNEAQ, per germline (reference sequence). Trimming removed 4 bases from V and 1 base from J, with 8 bases in between.